These 30 T cell receptor beta chains were sequenced from one sample in a study of Ad26.COV2.S vaccination and SARS-CoV-2 variants. The protocol was immunoSEQ multiplex PCR, while the TCRdb copy is restricted to in-frame clones and leaves out a portion. The sample shows roughly 400,000 clones, roughly 88% of them seen only once. Indicated treatment: over 15 received Ad26.COV2.S at low or high dose, single or two shots; roughly five received placebo; per-sample allocation not given. Day 63 after the first vaccine or placebo injection was the time point for sampling. The sample in question was peripheral blood, obtained in a trial of Ad26.COV2.S vaccine versus placebo. The source of these receptors is a person between 18 and 65 years old who received the Ad26.COV2.S COVID-19 vaccine or a placebo.

The V and J genes are TRBV6-5 and TRBJ2-5; 7 bases are shared with TRBD2. Germline loops: CDR1 MNHEY, CDR2 SVGAGI. The CDR3 spans 12 residues. J lost 2 bases, V lost 7 bases, and 1 base had no gene match. In DNA form, the CDR3 reads TGTGCCAGCACTAGCGGACAAGAGACCCAGTACTTC. Its protein product is CASTSGQETQYF.

In nucleotides, the CDR3 is TGTGCCAGCAGCTTGGCCGCGGACGTGGAAGACGGCTACACCTTC. Translating it yields CASSLAADVEDGYTF. This chain uses TRBV5-4 with TRBJ1-2; D is uncertain. This CDR3 region has 15 residues. The germline gives CDR1 SGHNT, CDR2 YYREEE (reference sequence). V was pared by 0 bases and J by 8 bases, with 17 bases between.

Here the CDR3 reads CASSQTTLFNTEAFF. The CDR3 DNA reads TGCGCCAGCAGCCAAACGACTCTATTTAACACTGAAGCTTTCTTT. V usage is TRBV4-3 and J usage is TRBJ1-1; D gene ambiguous. The V and J ends lost 2 bases and 2 bases respectively, with 12 bases between them. The germline V gene encodes CDR1 LGHNA and CDR2 YSLEER. There are 15 residues in the CDR3.

The J gene is TRBJ2-7, the V gene TRBV5-1; D gene ambiguous. The CDR3 totals 18 residues. Trimming stripped 4 bases from V and 1 base from J, with 24 bases between. Germline lookup yields CDR1 SGHRS and CDR2 YFSETQ. The CDR3 DNA sequence: TGCGCCAGCAGCCCTCATCGAATCGAAAGGGTACCTTCCTACGAGCAGTACTTC. Encoded protein: CASSPHRIERVPSYEQYF.

The chain has TRBV30 and TRBJ2-5; 9 bases fit TRBD2. The CDR3 is 15 amino acids. The trim removed 0 bases at V and 1 base at J, leaving 3 bases unmatched. CDR1 is GTSNPN and CDR2 is SVGIG in the germline V gene (reference sequence). CDR3 region: CAWSVSTSGQETQYF. The CDR3 DNA reads as TGTGCCTGGAGTGTCTCGACTAGCGGCCAAGAGACCCAGTACTTC.

This chain links TRBV3-1 (or the pseudogene TRBV3-2) with TRBJ2-3, with 7 bases that match TRBD1. This CDR3 is 15 amino acids long. Germline CDR1 LGHDT, CDR2 YNNKEL (reference sequence). After removal of 4 bases from V and 5 bases from J, the junction contained 9 bases not matched to a gene. The CDR3: CASSPRGSGGDTQYF. The DNA for the CDR3 is TGTGCCAGCAGCCCCAGGGGGAGCGGAGGAGATACGCAGTATTTT.

This chain connects TRBV15 to TRBJ1-6; D might be TRBD1 (6 bases). The CDR3 totals 15 residues. Trimming pared 3 bases from V and 15 bases from J, leaving 21 bases between. Germline V lookup: CDR1 LNHNV, CDR2 YYDKDF (reference sequence). The CDR3 coding sequence is TGTGCCACCAGCAGGGATACCAACAGGGTAGAGCACCTCCACTTT. As protein: CATSRDTNRVEHLHF.

This clone was observed a handful of times. The chain carries TRBV19 and TRBJ1-5; 9 nucleotides match TRBD1. This CDR3 has 15 residues. Per germline, CDR1 LNHDA and CDR2 SQIVND (reference sequence). V lost 1 base, J lost 3 bases, and 1 base stayed unmatched. The CDR3 is CASSIGTGDNQPQHF. CDR3 sequence (DNA): TGTGCCAGTAGTATAGGGACAGGGGACAATCAGCCCCAGCATTTT.

The chain's CDR3 is CASSLERANSNEQFF. The CDR3 DNA sequence: TGTGCCAGCAGTTTAGAGAGGGCCAATTCCAATGAGCAGTTCTTC. The rearrangement joins TRBV27 to TRBJ2-1; TRBD2 might be the D (5 bases). Germline V gene data show CDR1 as MNHEY and CDR2 as SMNVEV (reference sequence). CDR3 length: 15 amino acids. V was pared by 2 bases and J by 6 bases, with 14 bases between.

The chain couples TRBV7-2 to TRBJ2-2; perhaps TRBD2 as D (6 bases). V was shortened by 0 bases and J by 4 bases, with 24 bases between the two germline ends. Looked up from germline, CDR1 is SGHTA and CDR2 is FQGNSA. The CDR3 runs 20 residues. DNA for the CDR3: TGTGCCAGCAGCTTAGCAGAGGTTCCCTGGAGGGACCCGGGCACCGGGGAGCTGTTTTTT. As protein: CASSLAEVPWRDPGTGELFF.

V gene TRBV3-1 (or the pseudogene TRBV3-2) combines with J gene TRBJ1-1; D gene ambiguous. Germline V lookup: CDR1 LGHDT, CDR2 YNNKEL (reference sequence). V dropped 1 base and J dropped 0 bases, with 3 bases sitting between them. The CDR3 is 13 residues long. Written as DNA, the CDR3 is TGTGCCAGCAGCCAAGGGGTGAACACTGAAGCTTTCTTT. This sequence encodes CASSQGVNTEAFF.

The chain couples TRBV5-1 to TRBJ2-7, with D uncertain. Germline V lookup: CDR1 SGHRS, CDR2 YFSETQ. The CDR3 covers 16 residues. V dropped 5 bases and J dropped 4 bases, with 22 bases sitting between them. This CDR3 is CASRVGVSASLYEQYF. The CDR3 nucleotides are TGCGCCAGCAGAGTAGGAGTAAGTGCCTCCCTTTACGAGCAGTACTTC. Filled out from reference TRBV5-1 and TRBJ2-7, the complete variable domain reads KAGVTQTPRYLIKTRGQQVTLSCSPISGHRSVSWYQQTPGQGLQFLFEYFSETQRNKGNFPGRFSGRQFSNSRSEMNVSTLELGDSALYLCASRVGVSASLYEQYFGPGTRLTVT.

The chain has TRBV5-1 and TRBJ1-6; a possible D gene is TRBD1 (6 bases). Germline CDR1 SGHRS, CDR2 YFSETQ. The ends were cut back, 2 bases at V and 9 bases at J, with 12 bases in the middle. CDR3 length equals 14 residues. The CDR3 region is CASSFPGATSPLHF. The CDR3 DNA reads as TGCGCCAGCAGCTTTCCAGGGGCGACTTCACCCCTCCACTTT.

The J gene is TRBJ1-2, the V gene TRBV10-2; 9 bases match TRBD1. J was trimmed by 4 bases and V by 10 bases; bases with no gene match: 13. This CDR3 region has 15 residues. CDR1 is WSHSY, CDR2 SAAADI, per germline. The CDR3, as DNA: TGCGCCACCCAACGGACCGGGACAGGGACCTATGGCTACACCTTC. Its translation: CATQRTGTGTYGYTF.

The chain uses TRBV7-2 and TRBJ2-7, with TRBD2 identical over 10 bases. This CDR3 is built from 15 residues. Trimming cost V 5 bases and J 2 bases; bases outside gene matches: 6. CDR1 is SGHTA, CDR2 FQGNSA, per germline. The CDR3 region is CASSAGLADTYEQYF. CDR3 bases: TGTGCCAGCAGCGCAGGACTAGCGGACACCTACGAGCAGTACTTC.

This clone was counted once. The chain joins TRBV9 to TRBJ1-4, with 10 bases that match TRBD1. Per the germline V gene, CDR1 is SGDLS and CDR2 is YYNGEE. V was clipped by 3 bases and J by 8 bases; unmatched bases: 7. This CDR3 spans 15 amino acids. The CDR3 loop reads CASSAGTGAGEKLFF. The CDR3 nucleotides read TGTGCCAGCAGCGCCGGGACAGGGGCAGGCGAAAAACTGTTTTTT.

This clone turned up a few times. The CDR3 DNA follows: TGTGCCAGCAGCTTGTCGGGACTATCAAGCTACGAGCAGTACTTC. This encodes CASSLSGLSSYEQYF. The rearrangement joins TRBV7-6 to TRBJ2-7; 7 bases match TRBD2. CDR3 length: 15 residues. V was clipped by 3 bases and J by 3 bases; unmatched bases: 8. Germline V CDR1 and CDR2: SGHVS, FNYEAQ.

The chain joins TRBV3-1 (or the pseudogene TRBV3-2) to TRBJ1-3, with unresolved D. V was cut by 4 bases and J by 7 bases, with 8 bases left in between. Germline CDR1 reads LGHDT; CDR2 reads YNNKEL (reference sequence). This CDR3 is 12 amino acids long. The CDR3 nucleotides read TGTGCCAGCAGCCGGAATGGGAACACCATATATTTT. Translating it yields CASSRNGNTIYF.

The V call is TRBV6-1, the J call TRBJ2-2, with a possible D match to TRBD2 (5 bases). The CDR3 length is 16 residues. Trimming took off 2 bases at V and 5 bases at J, with 15 bases between the two ends. CDR1 and CDR2 from the germline V gene are MNHNS and SASEGT. CDR3 residues: CASSERPGIRTGELFF. The CDR3 region has the DNA TGTGCCAGCAGTGAAAGGCCGGGAATCAGGACCGGGGAGCTGTTTTTT.

The CDR3 region has the DNA TGTGCCAGCAGCTGGGGGGATTACGGGACAACGAACACCGGGGAGCTGTTTTTT. Its translation is CASSWGDYGTTNTGELFF. The chain uses TRBV11-2 and TRBJ2-2; the D gene could be TRBD1 or TRBD2 (6 bases each). Trimming took 4 bases from V and 0 from J, leaving 18 bases between them. This CDR3 region has 18 residues. Germline loops: CDR1 SGHAT, CDR2 FQNNGV.

J is TRBJ1-5 and V is TRBV15, with D maybe TRBD1 (6 bases). This CDR3 is 15 amino acids long. Trimming stripped 0 bases from V and 4 bases from J, with 10 bases between. Germline V gene data show CDR1 as LNHNV and CDR2 as YYDKDF (reference sequence). CDR3 in DNA: TGTGCCACCAGCAGAGATCCCCAGGGGAATCAGCCCCAGCATTTT. Translating gives CATSRDPQGNQPQHF.

The rearrangement uses TRBV28 and TRBJ2-7; 10 nucleotides agree with TRBD2. The CDR3 length is 15 residues. Germline CDR1 reads MDHEN; CDR2 reads SYDVKM. Unmatched junction bases numbered 8, after V lost 5 bases and J lost 4 bases. This CDR3 is CASSPSGRAPYEQYF. The CDR3, as DNA: TGTGCCAGCAGTCCAAGCGGGAGGGCCCCGTACGAGCAGTACTTC.

This chain joins TRBV6-5 and TRBJ2-7; D is uncertain. V lost 6 bases and J lost 6, with 15 bases in between. This CDR3 comprises 13 residues. The V gene's germline CDR1 is MNHEY and CDR2 SVGAGI. The CDR3 nucleotides read TGTGCCAGCAGATCCGCAGGAGTGGGCGAGCAGTACTTC. Translating gives CASRSAGVGEQYF.

V usage is TRBV30 and J usage is TRBJ2-7; possibly TRBD2 for D (6 bases). Germline V gene data show CDR1 as GTSNPN and CDR2 as SVGIG (reference sequence). Trimming left V 5 bases short and J 5 bases short, with 13 bases between. The CDR3 totals 12 residues. CDR3 coding DNA: TGTGCCTGGCGCGGGAACCACCACGAGCAGTACTTC. Translation gives CAWRGNHHEQYF.

V and J are TRBV25-1 and TRBJ1-5; D is unresolved. Trimming took off 3 bases at V and 3 bases at J, with 18 bases between the two ends. This CDR3 region has 17 residues. CDR1 is MGHDK and CDR2 is SYGVNS in the germline V gene. CDR3 bases: TGTGCCAGCAGTGAGTTACCCCCCTTTCTCATCAATCAGCCCCAGCATTTT. The encoded protein is CASSELPPFLINQPQHF. Complete variable domain (other parts from reference TRBV25-1 and TRBJ1-5): EADIYQTPRYLVIGTGKKITLECSQTMGHDKMYWYQQDPGMELHLIHYSYGVNSTEKGDLSSESTVSRIRTEHFPLTLESARPSHTSQYLCASSELPPFLINQPQHFGDGTRLSIL.

The chain has TRBV5-4 and TRBJ2-7; 10 bases are a match to TRBD1. CDR3 length equals 15 residues. The germline CDR1 and CDR2 sequences are SGHNT and YYREEE (reference sequence). The V and J ends lost 3 bases and 0 bases, in that order; junction bases with no gene match: 3. The CDR3 coding sequence is TGTGCCAGCAGCTACCGGGACAGGGGCTCCTACGAGCAGTACTTC. Translating it yields CASSYRDRGSYEQYF.

The chain is built from TRBV3-1 (or the pseudogene TRBV3-2) and TRBJ2-5; 8 bases line up with TRBD2. The junction had 11 bases not matched to a gene; V was cut back by 3 bases and J by 5 bases. This CDR3 is built from 16 residues. CDR1 is LGHDT, CDR2 YNNKEL, per germline (reference sequence). DNA for the CDR3: TGTGCCAGCAGCCAGGGTAGCGGGTCGGGGGGGGAGACCCAGTACTTC. It is translated as CASSQGSGSGGETQYF.

This chain connects TRBV5-6 to TRBJ1-4, with D possibly TRBD1 on 5 matching bases. CDR1 SGHDT and CDR2 YYEEEE come from the germline V gene. The CDR3 is 15 residues long. V was clipped by 0 bases and J by 6 bases, with 12 bases between them. CDR3 coding DNA: TGTGCCAGCAGCTTGGTGGGGGGAAGTGATGAAAAACTGTTTTTT. Amino acids: CASSLVGGSDEKLFF.

This chain connects TRBV24-1 to TRBJ2-6; TRBD2 aligns across 8 bases. Trimming at V came to 8 bases and at J to 4 bases, leaving 9 bases not matched to a gene. CDR3 length equals 16 residues. Germline V lookup: CDR1 KGHDR, CDR2 SFDVKD. The CDR3 here is CATMPGRGTGANVLTF. CDR3 nucleotides: TGTGCCACCATGCCCGGGAGGGGTACGGGGGCCAACGTCCTGACTTTC.

This clone was observed a single time. The chain carries TRBV4-2 and TRBJ2-3; 12 bases are shared with TRBD2. The ends lost 4 bases at V and 4 bases at J; junction bases unmatched: 6. This CDR3 is 16 amino acids long. Germline V gene sequence: CDR1 LGHNA, CDR2 YNFKEQ. The CDR3 DNA reads TGTGCCAGCAGCCCTGGGACTAGCGGGCGACCAGATACGCAGTATTTT. This codes for CASSPGTSGRPDTQYF.